Listed below are T cell receptor beta chains from one sample, sequenced in a study of monozygotic twins with inflammatory bowel disease. No DNA is given; TCRdb re-called the 5' RACE reads and lists each CDR3 protein once. In total, the table holds fewer than 150,000 distinct CDR3 sequences. Specimen: blood. The origin of the receptors is a human donor with ulcerative colitis or Crohn's disease, or a healthy co-twin of an affected twin (not recorded which). The CDR3 runs from the conserved cysteine through the conserved F or W. Each record gives: V gene, J gene, CDR3 protein.

V gene: TRBV7-9
J gene: TRBJ2-6
CDR3 protein: CASSLTARSGANVLTF

V gene: TRBV18
J gene: TRBJ2-3
CDR3 protein: CASSPPVATDTQYF

V gene: TRBV20-1
J gene: TRBJ1-3
CDR3 protein: CSATRDRVGNTIYF

V gene: TRBV20-1
J gene: TRBJ2-7
CDR3 protein: CSARDVERGPYEQYF

V gene: TRBV6-5
J gene: TRBJ2-1
CDR3 protein: CASSIPGPGMGQFF

V gene: TRBV12-3/TRBV12-4
J gene: TRBJ2-7
CDR3 protein: CASSGRAGEQYF

V gene: TRBV6-5
J gene: TRBJ2-7
CDR3 protein: CATGTGTYEQYF

V gene: TRBV18
J gene: TRBJ1-5
CDR3 protein: CASSLTTGWQPQHF

V gene: TRBV4-1
J gene: TRBJ1-1
CDR3 protein: CASSQVTINTEAFF

V gene: TRBV7-2
J gene: TRBJ1-2
CDR3 protein: CASSTRPDGYTF

V gene: TRBV27
J gene: TRBJ2-1
CDR3 protein: CASRTYIRSYNEQFF

V gene: TRBV5-1
J gene: TRBJ2-7
CDR3 protein: CASSLDPGTYEQYF

V gene: TRBV20-1
J gene: TRBJ2-1
CDR3 protein: CSAPRTSGVIYNEQFF

V gene: TRBV4-3
J gene: TRBJ2-7
CDR3 protein: CASSTRQGPYYEQYF

V gene: TRBV5-6
J gene: TRBJ2-7
CDR3 protein: CASSLAGGGISYEQYF

V gene: TRBV5-1
J gene: TRBJ2-6
CDR3 protein: CASSLPPGRSSGANVLTF

V gene: TRBV3-1
J gene: TRBJ2-2
CDR3 protein: CASSQGLAATGELFF

V gene: TRBV7-2
J gene: TRBJ2-2
CDR3 protein: CASSSRQGFIGELFF

V gene: TRBV20-1
J gene: TRBJ2-7
CDR3 protein: CSAGAGRTGEIYEQYF

V gene: TRBV24-1
J gene: TRBJ2-7
CDR3 protein: CATSDLGRAEQYF

V gene: TRBV7-9
J gene: TRBJ1-1
CDR3 protein: CASSPIRTEAFF

V gene: TRBV4-2
J gene: TRBJ1-5
CDR3 protein: CASSQTGTEDQPQHF

V gene: TRBV12-3/TRBV12-4
J gene: TRBJ2-5
CDR3 protein: CASSPGGGMRETQYF

V gene: TRBV12-3/TRBV12-4
J gene: TRBJ1-2
CDR3 protein: CASSRTGGGYTF

V gene: TRBV11-2
J gene: TRBJ1-1
CDR3 protein: CASSLLGREDTDAFF

V gene: TRBV11-1
J gene: TRBJ2-5
CDR3 protein: CASSLSRSQEAQYF

V gene: TRBV7-2
J gene: TRBJ2-3
CDR3 protein: CASSPQGQISTDTQYF

V gene: TRBV7-2
J gene: TRBJ2-1
CDR3 protein: CASSLGGSGLTNEQFF

V gene: TRBV4-2
J gene: TRBJ2-1
CDR3 protein: CASSEPRSASYNEQFF

V gene: TRBV14
J gene: TRBJ2-1
CDR3 protein: CASSQDGLARGNEQFF

V gene: TRBV7-2
J gene: TRBJ1-1
CDR3 protein: CASSLELGTEAFF

V gene: TRBV20-1
J gene: TRBJ2-7
CDR3 protein: CSGTAIRGASYEQYF

V gene: TRBV29-1
J gene: TRBJ1-4
CDR3 protein: CSVARAGATNEKLFF

V gene: TRBV11-2
J gene: TRBJ2-5
CDR3 protein: CASSLGGAQYF

V gene: TRBV20-1
J gene: TRBJ1-5
CDR3 protein: CSARILAGGAENQPQHF

V gene: TRBV6-5
J gene: TRBJ2-4
CDR3 protein: CASSYSGYSLAKNIQYF

V gene: TRBV5-1
J gene: TRBJ2-5
CDR3 protein: CASSPDASETQYF

V gene: TRBV20-1
J gene: TRBJ1-2
CDR3 protein: CSASPGPGYTF

V gene: TRBV7-2
J gene: TRBJ2-5
CDR3 protein: CASSASGGGETQYF

V gene: TRBV30
J gene: TRBJ1-2
CDR3 protein: CAGRGTGGTSPDGYTF

V gene: TRBV19
J gene: TRBJ2-3
CDR3 protein: CASRDSSTDTQYF

V gene: TRBV18
J gene: TRBJ1-1
CDR3 protein: CASSPPQSEAFF

V gene: TRBV10-2
J gene: TRBJ1-2
CDR3 protein: CASSESHHGYTF

V gene: TRBV19
J gene: TRBJ2-7
CDR3 protein: CASEGLGYEQYF

V gene: TRBV3-1
J gene: TRBJ1-4
CDR3 protein: CASSQGEMPTNEKLFF

V gene: TRBV7-2
J gene: TRBJ1-1
CDR3 protein: CASSFGTNFDTEAFF

V gene: TRBV20-1
J gene: TRBJ2-3
CDR3 protein: CSASSDRETHTDTQYF

V gene: TRBV5-1
J gene: TRBJ2-2
CDR3 protein: CASSLVTTNTGELFF

V gene: TRBV2
J gene: TRBJ2-3
CDR3 protein: CATSYGTGGTDTQYF

V gene: TRBV20-1
J gene: TRBJ2-3
CDR3 protein: CSARDPAGGPRSTDTQYF

V gene: TRBV18
J gene: TRBJ1-1
CDR3 protein: CASSPPSRERAFF

V gene: TRBV6-5
J gene: TRBJ1-2
CDR3 protein: CASSYGRTTYGYTF

V gene: TRBV20-1
J gene: TRBJ2-7
CDR3 protein: CSARGVGYEQYF

V gene: TRBV20-1
J gene: TRBJ1-1
CDR3 protein: CSARDRGRLNTEAFF

V gene: TRBV15
J gene: TRBJ2-2
CDR3 protein: CATSPGHSNTGELFF

V gene: TRBV7-2
J gene: TRBJ1-1
CDR3 protein: CASSLAGREAFF